Listed below are T cell receptor beta chains from one sample, sequenced in a study of T cells after posttransplantation cyclophosphamide. TCRdb's table, derived via immunoSEQ multiplex PCR, lists solely in-frame clones and lacks some. The sample carries roughly 14,000 clones, about 80% recorded once. The specimen was memory CD4+ T cells sorted from PBMCs. Source of these receptors: a man aged 50-60 years in good health, CMV-negative, and a related stem cell transplant donor. CDR3s include the opening cysteine and the closing phenylalanine or tryptophan. The order of the fields is D gene, CDR3 length, V gene, clone size, J gene, CDR3 protein, CDR3 DNA. The D gene is left open where the match is weak. Expanded clones are given a class, and other clones once, few, many or no size at all.

d_gene: TRBD1
len: 14
v_gene: TRBV4-1
abundance: few
j_gene: TRBJ1-2
CDR3aa: CASSRTGQIDGYTF
CDR3nt: TGCGCCAGCAGCCGTACGGGACAGATAGATGGCTACACCTTC

d_gene: -
len: 17
v_gene: TRBV23-1
abundance: once
j_gene: TRBJ2-2
CDR3aa: CASSQSAWQGGTGELFF
CDR3nt: TGCGCCAGCAGTCAATCGGCCTGGCAGGGCGGCACCGGGGAGCTGTTTTTT

d_gene: -
len: 13
v_gene: TRBV2
abundance: few
j_gene: TRBJ1-1
CDR3aa: CASSGGGGGVAFF
CDR3nt: TGTGCCAGCAGTGGAGGAGGCGGTGGGGTTGCTTTCTTT

d_gene: TRBD1
len: 15
v_gene: TRBV11-2
abundance: -
j_gene: TRBJ2-5
CDR3aa: CASSLGDRFQETQYF
CDR3nt: TGTGCCAGCAGCTTAGGGGACAGATTCCAAGAGACCCAGTACTTC

d_gene: -
len: 14
v_gene: TRBV5-1
abundance: -
j_gene: TRBJ1-3
CDR3aa: CASSLGTGGNTIYF
CDR3nt: TGCGCCAGCAGCTTGGGGACGGGGGGAAACACCATATATTTT

d_gene: -
len: 14
v_gene: TRBV6-6
abundance: -
j_gene: TRBJ2-7
CDR3aa: CASNLGSSSYEQYF
CDR3nt: TGTGCCAGCAATCTGGGCAGCAGCTCCTACGAGCAGTACTTC

d_gene: -
len: 13
v_gene: TRBV5-1
abundance: -
j_gene: TRBJ2-4
CDR3aa: CASSLNSKNIQYF
CDR3nt: TGCGCCAGCAGCTTGAACAGCAAAAACATTCAGTACTTC

d_gene: -
len: 12
v_gene: TRBV5-4
abundance: -
j_gene: TRBJ2-1
CDR3aa: CASSLDWNEQFF
CDR3nt: TGTGCCAGCAGCTTGGACTGGAATGAGCAGTTCTTC

d_gene: -
len: 14
v_gene: TRBV19
abundance: -
j_gene: TRBJ2-1
CDR3aa: CASSIDSSYNEQFF
CDR3nt: TGTGCCAGTAGTATTGACAGCTCCTACAATGAGCAGTTCTTC

d_gene: TRBD2
len: 15
v_gene: TRBV7-2
abundance: -
j_gene: TRBJ2-1
CDR3aa: CASSQRGGRYLGQFF
CDR3nt: TGTGCCAGCAGCCAGCGGGGGGGCAGGTACTTGGGGCAGTTCTTC

d_gene: -
len: 14
v_gene: TRBV5-1
abundance: -
j_gene: TRBJ2-5
CDR3aa: CASSSRGAQETQYF
CDR3nt: TGCGCCAGCTCGTCTCGCGGTGCGCAAGAGACCCAGTACTTC

d_gene: -
len: 14
v_gene: TRBV21-1
abundance: few
j_gene: TRBJ2-1
CDR3aa: CAALRGWGRNEQFF
CDR3nt: TGTGCCGCACTCAGGGGATGGGGGAGAAATGAGCAGTTCTTC

d_gene: TRBD2
len: 15
v_gene: TRBV6-1
abundance: few
j_gene: TRBJ2-1
CDR3aa: CASSEAASGNNEQFF
CDR3nt: TGTGCCAGCAGTGAAGCGGCTAGCGGGAACAATGAGCAGTTCTTC

d_gene: -
len: 13
v_gene: TRBV19
abundance: -
j_gene: TRBJ1-1
CDR3aa: CASSQQRDTEAFF
CDR3nt: TGTGCCAGTAGTCAGCAGAGGGACACTGAAGCTTTCTTT

d_gene: TRBD2
len: 17
v_gene: TRBV6-1
abundance: -
j_gene: TRBJ2-3
CDR3aa: CASSDLSRLAGTDTQYF
CDR3nt: TGTGCCAGCAGTGACCTTTCTAGGCTAGCGGGCACAGATACGCAGTATTTT

d_gene: -
len: 12
v_gene: TRBV5-1
abundance: -
j_gene: TRBJ2-5
CDR3aa: CASSEVRETQYF
CDR3nt: TGCGCCAGCAGCGAAGTGAGAGAGACCCAGTACTTC

d_gene: -
len: 13
v_gene: TRBV18
abundance: -
j_gene: TRBJ2-5
CDR3aa: CASSLRQQETQYF
CDR3nt: TGTGCCAGCTCACTGAGACAGCAAGAGACCCAGTACTTC

d_gene: -
len: 17
v_gene: TRBV19
abundance: few
j_gene: TRBJ1-1
CDR3aa: CASSIGGRLRRGTEAFF
CDR3nt: TGTGCCAGTAGTATAGGGGGCAGACTTAGGCGTGGGACTGAAGCTTTCTTT

d_gene: -
len: 11
v_gene: TRBV5-4
abundance: -
j_gene: TRBJ2-7
CDR3aa: CASSRTDEQYF
CDR3nt: TGTGCCAGCAGCCGGACTGACGAGCAGTACTTC

d_gene: -
len: 15
v_gene: TRBV5-4
abundance: once
j_gene: TRBJ1-6
CDR3aa: CASSLPTAIGSPLHF
CDR3nt: TGTGCCAGCAGCTTGCCAACAGCCATAGGATCACCCCTCCACTTT

d_gene: TRBD2
len: 15
v_gene: TRBV5-1
abundance: -
j_gene: TRBJ2-1
CDR3aa: CASRRAPGGGSEQFF
CDR3nt: TGCGCCAGCAGACGTGCTCCGGGAGGGGGGAGTGAGCAGTTCTTC

d_gene: -
len: 15
v_gene: TRBV4-3
abundance: -
j_gene: TRBJ1-1
CDR3aa: CASSQDYSDLTEAFF
CDR3nt: TGCGCCAGCAGCCAAGATTACAGTGACCTCACTGAAGCTTTCTTT

d_gene: TRBD1
len: 17
v_gene: TRBV7-6
abundance: -
j_gene: TRBJ1-2
CDR3aa: CASSLVKSGTGIYGYTF
CDR3nt: TGTGCCAGCAGCTTAGTAAAATCCGGGACAGGGATTTATGGCTACACCTTC

d_gene: -
len: 15
v_gene: TRBV5-4
abundance: -
j_gene: TRBJ1-1
CDR3aa: CASSPARGLNTEAFF
CDR3nt: TGTGCCAGCAGCCCGGCGAGGGGGTTGAACACTGAAGCTTTCTTT

d_gene: TRBD1
len: 15
v_gene: TRBV5-1
abundance: -
j_gene: TRBJ1-2
CDR3aa: CASHQGDSTNYGYTF
CDR3nt: TGCGCCAGCCACCAGGGGGACAGTACTAACTATGGCTACACCTTC